A single T cell receptor (beta chain) is shown here with its context. Clones were read by immunoSEQ multiplex PCR, and TCRdb kept only the in-frame ones, dropping some. The sample lists fewer than 85,000 clones; around 94% were seen once. The data stem from a study of technical replicates of blood from a few donors. The clonotype originates from a human donor in good health. Input material: T cells isolated from PBMCs.

CDR3 nucleotides: TGTGCCAGCAGCTTAGTCGTTTTGGAGACCCAGTACTTC. Its protein product is CASSLVVLETQYF. The chain carries TRBV7-6 and TRBJ2-5; D gene unclear. The V gene's germline CDR1 is SGHVS and CDR2 FNYEAQ. V lost 1 base, J lost 5 bases, and 8 bases lay in between. This CDR3 has 13 amino acids. Together with reference TRBV7-6 and TRBJ2-5, the CDR3 gives the full variable domain: GAGVSQSPRYKVTKRGQDVALRCDPISGHVSLYWYRQALGQGPEFLTYFNYEAQQDKSGLPNDRFSAERPEGSISTLTIQRTEQRDSAMYRCASSLVVLETQYFGPGTRLLVL.